What follows are 14 T cell receptor beta chains derived from one specimen sequenced in a study of T cell repertoires and HLA-DP antigens (dated by TCRdb to about 2018). Libraries were built with the immunoSEQ multiplex PCR assay. Not all clones reach the TCRdb copy of this immuneACCESS table, which keeps in-frame sequences only. Checked studies attribute under half of the gap to unresolved V genes and leave the rest unexplained. The sample table shows roughly 70,000 clones, and roughly 75% are seen once. Jointly, the top ten make up around 1.5% of the sample. Their antigens remain unidentified. The sequenced sample consisted of CD4+ T cells from PBMCs. The receptor set was obtained from a man aged 55 to 70 in good health and CMV-seronegative.

This clone was observed a few times. This chain joins TRBV30 and TRBJ1-6; possible D gene TRBD1, 6 bases. The germline V and J ends were trimmed by 6 bases and 5 bases, with 11 bases remaining between them. The CDR3 length is 13 residues. In germline, CDR1 is GTSNPN, CDR2 SVGIG (reference sequence). This CDR3 is CACIGQNNSPLHF. CDR3 sequence (DNA): TGTGCCTGTATTGGACAGAATAATTCACCCCTCCACTTT.

J is TRBJ1-2 and V is TRBV10-3; D unresolved. The CDR3 is 12 amino acids. Trimming took 0 bases from V and 8 from J, leaving 7 bases between them. Germline V gene data show CDR1 as ENHRY and CDR2 as SYGVKD. As DNA, the CDR3 is TGTGCCATCAGTGAGTCTGCAGAAGGCTACACCTTC. Its protein product is CAISESAEGYTF.

This sequence joins TRBV18 and TRBJ2-3; 7 nucleotides match TRBD1. CDR3 size: 16 residues. Germline values: CDR1 KGHSH, CDR2 LQKENI. Trimming at V came to 3 bases and at J to 3 bases, leaving 9 bases not matched to a gene. CDR3 DNA: TGTGCCAGCTCACCTGGACAGGACCCATCTACAGATACGCAGTATTTT. Translation gives CASSPGQDPSTDTQYF.

This chain uses TRBV9 with TRBJ1-3, with a weak D call TRBD1 (6 bases). This CDR3 is built from 16 residues. The germline V gene encodes CDR1 SGDLS and CDR2 YYNGEE. V gave up 3 bases and J gave up 2 bases, with 15 bases separating them. The chain's CDR3 is CASSAGAASPGNTIYF. CDR3 nucleotides: TGTGCCAGCAGCGCGGGGGCGGCTAGTCCTGGAAACACCATATATTTT.

This clone was observed a few times. The rearrangement joins TRBV6-5 to TRBJ1-6; no reliable D call. V was shortened by 8 bases and J by 2 bases, with 10 bases between the two germline ends. Germline values: CDR1 MNHEY, CDR2 SVGAGI. The CDR3 runs to 14 residues. CDR3 coding DNA: TGTGCCAGCCGAAGGGAGGCCTATAATTCACCCCTCCACTTT. This sequence encodes CASRREAYNSPLHF.

The chain couples TRBV5-4 to TRBJ2-1; no clear D. Germline V lookup: CDR1 SGHNT, CDR2 YYREEE (reference sequence). The CDR3 is 14 residues long. V was pared by 0 bases and J by 4 bases, with 8 bases between. The CDR3 sequence: CASSLELTYNEQFF. CDR3 DNA sequence: TGTGCCAGCAGCTTGGAACTAACTTACAATGAGCAGTTCTTC.

The chain employs TRBV7-3 and TRBJ1-1; the match to TRBD1 covers 8 bases. The CDR3 runs to 12 residues. Germline loops: CDR1 SGHTA, CDR2 FQGTGA. The CDR3 here is CGAGQADTEAFF. The CDR3 DNA follows: TGTGGGGCGGGACAGGCAGACACTGAAGCTTTCTTT.

This clone has a single count. V and J are TRBV15 and TRBJ2-2; TRBD2 agrees at 9 bases. J was trimmed by 5 bases and V by 8 bases; bases with no gene match: 3. The CDR3 is made up of 13 amino acids. CDR1 is LNHNV, CDR2 YYDKDF, per germline (reference sequence). This CDR3 reads CATGLARTGELFF. The CDR3 coding sequence is TGTGCCACCGGACTAGCGCGGACCGGGGAGCTGTTTTTT.

The CDR3 region is CASSLSPTGQGMVNEQFF. CDR3 in DNA: TGCGCCAGCAGCCTCAGCCCTACGGGACAGGGAATGGTCAATGAGCAGTTCTTC. This rearrangement joins TRBV5-1 to TRBJ2-1; TRBD1 matches 9 bases. The germline V gene encodes CDR1 SGHRS and CDR2 YFSETQ. This CDR3 has 18 residues. J was trimmed by 6 bases and V by 4 bases; bases with no gene match: 17.

CDR3 in amino acids: CASTPGQSNWDTQYF. As DNA, the CDR3 is TGTGCCAGCACCCCGGGCCAATCTAATTGGGATACGCAGTATTTT. This chain uses TRBV7-9 with TRBJ2-3, with D hard to call. The germline V and J ends were trimmed by 7 bases and 6 bases, with 20 bases remaining between them. Germline-derived CDR1 and CDR2 are SEHNR and FQNEAQ (reference sequence). The CDR3 spans 15 residues.

The table lists this clone with a count of one. This chain joins TRBV5-1 and TRBJ1-6; D not resolved. Germline CDR1 SGHRS, CDR2 YFSETQ. The CDR3 is 14 residues long. The V end was cut by 5 bases, the J end by 8 bases, with 14 bases between. CDR3 DNA: TGCGCCAGCAGTTGGAGGCAGCGGGATTCACCCCTCCACTTT. Residues: CASSWRQRDSPLHF. Full variable domain (remainder filled in from reference TRBV5-1 and TRBJ1-6): KAGVTQTPRYLIKTRGQQVTLSCSPISGHRSVSWYQQTPGQGLQFLFEYFSETQRNKGNFPGRFSGRQFSNSRSEMNVSTLELGDSALYLCASSWRQRDSPLHFGNGTRLTVT.

This clone was counted a single time. This rearrangement joins TRBV7-2 to TRBJ2-7; TRBD2 matches 8 bases. The V and J ends lost 5 bases and 1 base, in that order; junction bases with no gene match: 7. Germline loops: CDR1 SGHTA, CDR2 FQGNSA. There are 15 residues in the CDR3. The CDR3 DNA follows: TGTGCCAGCAGCCCTTCGGGGGGGCCGTCCTACGAGCAGTACTTC. Translation gives CASSPSGGPSYEQYF.

The chain joins TRBV14 to TRBJ1-1, with D perhaps TRBD1 (6 bases). This CDR3 has 15 amino acids. Germline CDR1 reads SGHDN; CDR2 reads FVKESK. V was cut by 2 bases and J by 4 bases, with 14 bases left in between. This CDR3 reads CASSQIRNRVTEAFF. The CDR3 DNA reads as TGTGCCAGCAGCCAAATTAGGAACAGGGTCACTGAAGCTTTCTTT. Drawing the rest from reference TRBV14 and TRBJ1-1, the complete variable domain is EAGVTQFPSHSVIEKGQTVTLRCDPISGHDNLYWYRRVMGKEIKFLLHFVKESKQDESGMPNNRFLAERTGGTYSTLKVQPAELEDSGVYFCASSQIRNRVTEAFFGQGTRLTVV.

This clone was detected a few times. V gene TRBV7-2 combines with J gene TRBJ2-1, with D perhaps TRBD2 (5 bases). Trimming cost V 1 base and J 5 bases, with 18 bases left between them. Germline values: CDR1 SGHTA, CDR2 FQGNSA. The CDR3 runs 17 residues. CDR3 protein: CASSLEGWSGPHNEQFF. For the CDR3, the DNA is TGTGCCAGCAGCTTAGAGGGCTGGAGCGGACCACACAATGAGCAGTTCTTC.